The 7 T cell receptor beta chains given below trace back to one sample, sequenced in a study of regulatory T cells in long-lasting Graves disease. Specified time point: persistent/refractory GD, antithyroid drugs over 5 years with positive TRAb. The TCR library was prepared using RNA isolated from PBMCs. Building of the TCR beta libraries involved iRepertoire HTBI primers and Arm-PCR of CDR3 regions. One entry per CDR3 protein, called by TCRdb with MiXCR from the multiplex PCR reads. The sample has around 400,000 distinct CDR3 sequences; 23% are singletons. The specimen comprised peripheral blood mononuclear cells (PBMCs), sampled when the disease was refractory, from a patient treated with antithyroid drugs. The receptors were sampled from a female donor with Graves disease.

This clonotype occurred many times. This chain links TRBV6-1 with TRBJ1-2, with unresolved D. Trimming stripped 6 bases from V and 4 bases from J, with 15 bases between. This CDR3 spans 14 amino acids. Germline V lookup: CDR1 MNHNS, CDR2 SASEGT. The CDR3 DNA sequence: TGTGCCAGCAGAGATAATGGGATTCGCTATGGCTACACCTTC. Protein sequence: CASRDNGIRYGYTF.

This clonotype was observed a few times. This chain links TRBV29-1 with TRBJ2-7; D not certain. The V end lost 4 bases, the J end lost 0 bases, and 10 bases lay between the germline ends. The CDR3 contains 13 residues. Germline CDR1 SQVTM, CDR2 ANQGSEA. The CDR3 region is CSVGSVTSYEQYF. DNA of the CDR3: TGCAGCGTTGGGAGCGTCACCTCCTACGAGCAGTACTTC.

In this sample, this clonotype turned up a few times. The V call is TRBV6-2 or TRBV6-3, the J call TRBJ1-5; maybe TRBD1 (6 bases). CDR3 length equals 15 residues. With 6 bases removed from V and 4 bases from J, the gap between germline ends came to 16 bases. The V gene's germline CDR1 is MNHEY and CDR2 SVGEGT. CDR3 region: CASRIDRKTNQPQHF. The CDR3 DNA reads TGTGCCAGCAGAATCGACAGGAAAACTAATCAGCCCCAGCATTTT.

The chain combines TRBV20-1 with TRBJ2-3; tentatively, D is TRBD2 (6 bases). The V end was cut by 4 bases, the J end by 5 bases, with 13 bases between. Per the germline V gene, CDR1 is DFQATT and CDR2 is SNEGSKA (reference sequence). The CDR3 covers 13 residues. For the CDR3, the DNA is TGCAGTGCTACCCGGGACTCCCGAGATACGCAGTATTTT. Protein product: CSATRDSRDTQYF.

This clonotype was detected ten times or more. This chain connects TRBV2 to TRBJ2-5; weak D call: TRBD1 (5 bases). The germline CDR1 and CDR2 sequences are SNHLY and FYNNEI. The CDR3 sequence is 15 residues long. The V end lost 1 base, the J end lost 5 bases, and 14 bases lay between the germline ends. The CDR3: CASSEGMDKGETQYF. CDR3 in DNA: TGTGCCAGCAGTGAAGGGATGGACAAAGGGGAGACCCAGTACTTC.

This clonotype was recorded many times. V and J are TRBV10-3 and TRBJ2-7; 9 bases line up with TRBD1. Germline V gives CDR1 ENHRY, CDR2 SYGVKD. The CDR3 extends over 15 amino acids. V dropped 6 bases and J dropped 5; count of bases not matched to a gene: 11. The DNA for the CDR3 is TGTGCCATCAGCGGACCGGGACAGGGAGGCGACGAGCAGTACTTC. This gives the protein CAISGPGQGGDEQYF.

This clonotype was counted a few times. The chain couples TRBV29-1 to TRBJ1-2, with 8 positions matching TRBD1. The trim removed 3 bases at V and 4 bases at J, leaving 13 bases unmatched. The CDR3 totals 16 residues. Germline CDR1 is SQVTM and CDR2 is ANQGSEA. The CDR3 sequence: CSVDANPGTGFYGYTF. Here the CDR3 DNA reads TGCAGCGTTGACGCTAACCCCGGGACAGGCTTCTATGGCTACACCTTC. The full variable domain, completed using reference TRBV29-1 and TRBJ1-2, is SAVISQKPSRDICQRGTSLTIQCQVDSQVTMMFWYRQQPGQSLTLIATANQGSEATYESGFVIDKFPISRPNLTFSTLTVSNMSPEDSSIYLCSVDANPGTGFYGYTFGSGTRLTVV.